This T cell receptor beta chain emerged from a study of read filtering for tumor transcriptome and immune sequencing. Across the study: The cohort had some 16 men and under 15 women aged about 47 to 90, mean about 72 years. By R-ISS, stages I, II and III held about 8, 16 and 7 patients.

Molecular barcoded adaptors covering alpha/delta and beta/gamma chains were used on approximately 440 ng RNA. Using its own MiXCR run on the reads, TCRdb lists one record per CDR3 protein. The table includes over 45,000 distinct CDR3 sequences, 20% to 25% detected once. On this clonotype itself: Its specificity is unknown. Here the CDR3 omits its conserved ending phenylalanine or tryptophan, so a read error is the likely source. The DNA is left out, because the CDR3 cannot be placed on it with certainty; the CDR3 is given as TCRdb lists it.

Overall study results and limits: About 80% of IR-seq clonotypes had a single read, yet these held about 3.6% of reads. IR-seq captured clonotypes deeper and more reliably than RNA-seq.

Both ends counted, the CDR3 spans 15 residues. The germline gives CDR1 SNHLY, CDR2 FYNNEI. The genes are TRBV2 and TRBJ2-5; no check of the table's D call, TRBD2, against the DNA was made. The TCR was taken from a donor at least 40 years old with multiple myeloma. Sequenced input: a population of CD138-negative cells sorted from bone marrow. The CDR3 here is CASPGLAGKGETRYL.